The T cell receptor beta chain under discussion was sequenced for a study of identical twins. The authors used template switching to add a universal primer site and gave cDNA unique molecular identifiers. TCRdb used MiXCR to reprocess the 5' RACE reads, holding one entry per CDR3 protein. The profile covers 500,000 to 650,000 distinct CDR3 sequences, with 20% to 25% appearing a single time and approximately 0.48% taken by the ten largest. This clonotype was counted between two and nine times. Deletions cut 3 bases from V and 7 bases from J, with 7 bases between. Germline loops: CDR1 ENHRY, CDR2 SYGVKD. The CDR3 totals 12 residues. Another study also made use of these data, one on yellow fever vaccine responses in identical twins. That paper notes: Twins' vaccine T cell responses were reported to seem partly convergent and partly personalized.

The sample taken for sequencing was CD4+ T cells sorted from blood. The chain uses TRBV10-3 and TRBJ2-1; possible D gene TRBD2, 6 bases. This TCR was recovered from a woman younger than 35 in good health. The CDR3 region is CAISDGGNEQFF. CDR3 nucleotide sequence: TGTGCCATCAGTGACGGGGGAAATGAGCAGTTCTTC.